Described below is a single T cell receptor beta chain sequence and its context. Its antigen is still unknown. This entry comes from a study of T-cell memory formation after mild COVID-19. Regarding the study as a whole: Day 15 to 85 contractors were CD4/CD8 balanced; later expanders leaned CD4+. The study found contracting CD4+ clones mainly in CM and EM and contracting CD8+ clones in EMRA. Prior to infection, memory already included some responding clones, suggesting cross-reactive memory joined.

TCRdb called the 5' RACE reads again in MiXCR, with one record for every CDR3 protein. Here the sample spans more than 350,000 distinct CDR3 sequences, around a sixth being singletons. The CDR3 has 11 amino acids. Trimming cost V 4 bases and J 5 bases, with 7 bases left between them. Germline values: CDR1 SQVTM, CDR2 ANQGSEA. This receptor was identified in a man between 18 and 29 years old who had mild COVID-19 (a few samples of this study predate the infection). Cell type and time point are not known. The sequenced sample consisted of PBMCs or a T cell subset sorted from them (not recorded which). The chain carries TRBV29-1 and TRBJ2-3, with D perhaps TRBD1 (5 bases). The CDR3 DNA is TGCAGCGTTGTGGGGCGAGATACGCAGTATTTT. Translating it yields CSVVGRDTQYF.